A selection of T cell receptor beta chains follows, all from one sample in a study of blood T cell repertoires in COVID-19. Clones were sequenced by immunoSEQ multiplex PCR, and TCRdb holds only the in-frame ones, with some missing. The sample has roughly 250,000 clones, 90% seen once. The sequenced material came from peripheral blood. The receptors stem from a middle-aged woman with acute or convalescent COVID-19. Each CDR3 is given with its conserved first and last residue. A D gene is named only where the DNA matches it firmly. The listing skips clone size in some rows; elsewhere it reads once, few, many or a size class.

D	V	size	J	DNA	CDR3
.	TRBV5-4	.	TRBJ1-2	TGTGCCAGCAGCTTGATGGCCCCAACGAACTATGGCTACACCTTC	CASSLMAPTNYGYTF
TRBD2	TRBV3-1/TRBV3-2	.	TRBJ2-1	TGTGCCAGCAGCCAGCGACTAGCGGGAAACAATGAGCAGTTCTTC	CASSQRLAGNNEQFF
.	TRBV30	.	TRBJ1-2	TGTGCCTGGACGAGACACAACTATGGCTACACCTTC	CAWTRHNYGYTF
TRBD2	TRBV13	once	TRBJ2-1	TGTGCCAGCAGCTTAGCCCCTAGCGGCCCGCCCCACAATGAGCAGTTCTTC	CASSLAPSGPPHNEQFF
.	TRBV6-6	.	TRBJ2-3	TGTGCCAGCAGTCCAAATGGCCGACAGACAACTAGCACAGATACGCAGTATTTT	CASSPNGRQTTSTDTQYF
.	TRBV9	.	TRBJ1-2	TGTGCCAGCCGCGTAGGGCCGGGGGGGGTAGTTGCAAACTATGGCTACACCTTC	CASRVGPGGVVANYGYTF
TRBD1	TRBV9	.	TRBJ1-1	TGTGCCAGCAGCACCTGGGGGGGACAGGGGGCACGCGGGTGGAACACTGAAGCTTTCTTT	CASSTWGGQGARGWNTEAFF
TRBD1	TRBV11-2	.	TRBJ2-5	TGTGCCAGCAGCTTGGGGCAGGGGGATGGAGAGACCCAGTACTTC	CASSLGQGDGETQYF
.	TRBV2	.	TRBJ1-2	TGTGCCAGCAGTGATTCAGGGGACTATGGCTACACCTTC	CASSDSGDYGYTF
TRBD1	TRBV27	.	TRBJ1-5	TGTGCCAGCAGTTCGTCCAGGGGGCTCAATCAGCCCCAGCATTTT	CASSSSRGLNQPQHF
.	TRBV4-1	.	TRBJ1-5	TGCGCCAGCAGCCAAGTTCTGAACAGGGCTCACTTGGTTAGCAATCAGCCCCAGCATTTT	CASSQVLNRAHLVSNQPQHF